These 28 T cell receptor beta chains came from one sample sequenced in a study of neurological immune-mediated disorders. TCRdb fed the 5' RACE reads into MiXCR, producing one record per CDR3 protein. The table lists some 70,000 distinct CDR3 sequences, nearly 3.5% of them singletons, with approximately 3.5% in the top ten. Sequencing was done on a sample of PBMCs. The receptors here all came from a man in his forties with multiple sclerosis.

In its sample, this clonotype was seen many times. This chain joins TRBV6-5 and TRBJ2-7; no reliable D call. The CDR3 covers 12 residues. V was clipped by 7 bases and J by 0 bases, with 7 bases between them. Germline V gene sequence: CDR1 MNHEY, CDR2 SVGAGI. CDR3 sequence reads: CASTGSSYEQYF. CDR3 nucleotide sequence: TGTGCCAGCACCGGGTCCTCCTACGAGCAGTACTTC.

The sample holds many counts of this clonotype. The chain links TRBV7-2 to TRBJ2-1; the D is unclear. CDR3 length equals 16 residues. Germline V lookup: CDR1 SGHTA, CDR2 FQGNSA. V dropped 4 bases and J dropped 3 bases, with 16 bases sitting between them. This chain's CDR3 is CASSYPPGGNYNEQFF. The CDR3 nucleotides are TGTGCCAGCAGCTATCCGCCGGGTGGCAACTACAATGAGCAGTTCTTC. The whole variable domain, filled in from reference TRBV7-2 and TRBJ2-1, reads GAGVSQSPSNKVTEKGKDVELRCDPISGHTALYWYRQSLGQGLEFLIYFQGNSAPDKSGLPSDRFSAERTGGSVSTLTIQRTQQEDSAVYLCASSYPPGGNYNEQFFGPGTRLTVL.

The sample holds many counts of this clonotype. The genes are TRBV12-3 or TRBV12-4 and TRBJ2-1, with a possible D match to TRBD1 (6 bases). The V end was cut by 3 bases, the J end by 1 base, with 19 bases between. The CDR3 sequence is 18 residues long. This CDR3 reads CASSFPGVLPISYNEQFF. CDR3 coding DNA: TGTGCCAGCAGTTTCCCAGGGGTACTCCCTATTTCCTACAATGAGCAGTTCTTC.

This clonotype was seen many times. The CDR3 nucleotides read TGCGCCAGCAGCTTGGAGGTCATAGGAGGGGAGCAGTACTTC. This codes for CASSLEVIGGEQYF. V is TRBV5-1 and J is TRBJ2-7, with a weak D call TRBD2 (6 bases). Germline V gives CDR1 SGHRS, CDR2 YFSETQ. V dropped 0 bases and J dropped 7 bases, with 14 bases sitting between them. This CDR3 contains 14 residues.

Ten or more counts support this clonotype. The chain uses TRBV3-1 and TRBJ1-2, with 8 bases fitting TRBD1. The CDR3 is made up of 15 amino acids. Germline CDR1 is LGHDT and CDR2 is YNNKEL (reference sequence). Trimming at V came to 0 bases and at J to 7 bases, leaving 7 bases not matched to a gene. This CDR3 is CASSQESRTGIGYTF. Written as DNA, the CDR3 is TGTGCCAGCAGCCAAGAATCTCGGACAGGGATTGGCTACACCTTC.

This clonotype was seen at least ten times. The chain recombines TRBV10-2 with TRBJ1-1; a possible D gene is TRBD1 (5 bases). Germline values: CDR1 WSHSY, CDR2 SAAADI. The CDR3 is 16 residues long. Trimming took off 0 bases at V and 0 bases at J, with 11 bases between the two ends. In nucleotides, the CDR3 is TGCGCCAGCAGTGAGTCGAGAGGGGCCCTGAACACTGAAGCTTTCTTT. It is translated as CASSESRGALNTEAFF.

This clonotype was observed at least ten times. The chain couples TRBV3-1 to TRBJ2-3; perhaps TRBD2 as D (5 bases). CDR3 length equals 14 residues. Germline values: CDR1 LGHDT, CDR2 YNNKEL (reference sequence). The ends were cut back, 3 bases at V and 4 bases at J, with 11 bases in the middle. The CDR3 region has the DNA TGTGCCAGCAGCCATTCGGGGATCCCAGATACGCAGTATTTT. Translated, it gives CASSHSGIPDTQYF.

The table lists this clonotype with many counts. The genes are TRBV7-9 and TRBJ1-1, with no clear D. The CDR3 is 13 amino acids. V lost 2 bases, J lost 4 bases, and 8 bases lay in between. CDR1 and CDR2 from the germline V gene are SEHNR and FQNEAQ (reference sequence). DNA of the CDR3: TGTGCCAGCAGCTTATCTTCGGTCACTGAAGCTTTCTTT. It yields the protein CASSLSSVTEAFF.

Details on this clonotype: This may be a read error: a much more frequent sequence differs by one nucleotide. The V and J genes are TRBV29-1 and TRBJ2-6; weak D call: TRBD1 (5 bases). CDR1 and CDR2 from the germline V gene are SQVTM and ANQGSEA. The CDR3 is 13 amino acids. The CDR3 coding sequence is TGCAGCGTTGATGTCTCTGGGGCCAAAGTCCTGACTTTC. Protein product: CSVDVSGAKVLTF.

In this sample, this clonotype turned up many times. This rearrangement joins TRBV7-8 to TRBJ2-7; TRBD2 might be the D (5 bases). Deletions cut 5 bases from V and 5 bases from J, with 22 bases between. CDR1 is SGHVS, CDR2 FQNEAQ, per germline. There are 16 residues in the CDR3. This chain's CDR3 is CASSIRTYEGEDEQYF. The CDR3 nucleotides read TGTGCCAGCAGCATACGCACATATGAGGGCGAGGACGAGCAGTACTTC.

This clonotype showed up many times. The rearrangement uses TRBV9 and TRBJ2-2, with D possibly matching TRBD1 (6 bases). There are 15 residues in the CDR3. Germline CDR1 SGDLS, CDR2 YYNGEE. The V end was cut by 4 bases, the J end by 1 base, with 11 bases between. The CDR3 DNA sequence: TGTGCCAGCAGCCCGTCGACAGGGAACACCGGGGAGCTGTTTTTT. Its protein is CASSPSTGNTGELFF.

This clonotype was seen ten or more times. The gene calls are TRBV5-1 and TRBJ2-1; the D gene is possibly TRBD2 (5 bases). CDR3 length: 15 residues. The germline V gene encodes CDR1 SGHRS and CDR2 YFSETQ. V was trimmed by 0 bases and J by 5 bases, leaving 12 bases between them. Here the CDR3 reads CASSLGATTNNEQFF. As DNA, the CDR3 is TGCGCCAGCAGCTTGGGGGCGACTACAAACAATGAGCAGTTCTTC.

This clonotype appeared a few times. The chain recombines TRBV7-8 with TRBJ1-2; the D is unclear. The CDR3 is 14 amino acids. V dropped 1 base and J dropped 4 bases, with 10 bases sitting between them. CDR1 and CDR2 (germline): SGHVS, FQNEAQ. The CDR3 loop is CASSLVEGVYGYTF. The CDR3 DNA reads as TGTGCCAGCAGCTTAGTGGAGGGAGTCTATGGCTACACCTTC.

Ten or more counts support this clonotype. This chain uses TRBV5-1 with TRBJ1-1; no reliable D call. Trimming took 0 bases from V and 3 from J, leaving 12 bases between them. The CDR3 totals 15 residues. From germline, CDR1 is SGHRS and CDR2 YFSETQ. The DNA for the CDR3 is TGCGCCAGCAGCTTGGAGGCCCTCTTCCACACTGAAGCTTTCTTT. Protein sequence: CASSLEALFHTEAFF.

This clonotype was detected many times. The V gene is TRBV24-1, the J gene TRBJ2-2; 8 nucleotides align to TRBD1. The CDR3 is 14 residues long. The V gene's germline CDR1 is KGHDR and CDR2 SFDVKD. J lost 5 bases, V lost 4 bases, and 2 bases had no gene match. The CDR3, as DNA: TGTGCCACCAGTGACCGGACAGGGACCGGGGAGCTGTTTTTT. It translates to CATSDRTGTGELFF.

This clonotype was recorded at least ten times. This chain links TRBV5-6 with TRBJ1-2, with a possible D match to TRBD1 (5 bases). Germline lookup yields CDR1 SGHDT and CDR2 YYEEEE. V lost 4 bases to trimming and J lost 0 bases, with 10 bases between them. The CDR3 runs to 14 residues. CDR3 region: CASSGGTANYGYTF. The CDR3 bases are TGTGCCAGCAGCGGGGGGACCGCTAACTATGGCTACACCTTC.

Ten or more counts support this clonotype. J is TRBJ2-1 and V is TRBV20-1; 7 bases are shared with TRBD2. Germline V gives CDR1 DFQATT, CDR2 SNEGSKA (reference sequence). Unmatched junction bases numbered 3, after V lost 3 bases and J lost 4 bases. The CDR3 length is 13 residues. DNA of the CDR3: TGCAGTGCTAGCTTAGCGGGTTACAATGAGCAGTTCTTC. Amino acid sequence: CSASLAGYNEQFF.

Ten or more counts support this clonotype. The chain carries TRBV7-8 and TRBJ2-2, with 11 bases lining up with TRBD1. This CDR3 comprises 17 residues. Per the germline V gene, CDR1 is SGHVS and CDR2 is FQNEAQ. The ends lost 2 bases at V and 2 bases at J; junction bases unmatched: 4. CDR3 amino acids: CASSLFGTGGNTGELFF. CDR3 nucleotides: TGTGCCAGCAGCTTATTCGGGACAGGGGGAAACACCGGGGAGCTGTTTTTT.

This clonotype has more than one count but fewer than ten. A read error may be the cause here, since a much bigger clone is one base away. The chain carries TRBV18 and TRBJ2-1; D gene uncertain. The CDR3 is 14 residues long. The germline V gene has CDR1 KGHSH and CDR2 LQKENI. CDR3 coding DNA: TGTGCCAGCTCACCGGAGCTATCCCACAATGCGCAGTTCTTC. Translated, it gives CASSPELSHNAQFF.

In its sample, this clonotype was seen many times. J is TRBJ2-1 and V is TRBV7-6, with D possibly matching TRBD1 (6 bases). Trimming took off 3 bases at V and 3 bases at J, with 12 bases between the two ends. This CDR3 contains 15 residues. Germline V lookup: CDR1 SGHVS, CDR2 FNYEAQ. The CDR3 DNA sequence: TGTGCCAGCAGCTTCCTGACAGGCAACTACAATGAGCAGTTCTTC. The encoded protein is CASSFLTGNYNEQFF.

This clonotype was detected ten times or more. J is TRBJ1-1 and V is TRBV9; D not resolved. The CDR3 runs to 17 residues. The V end was cut by 0 bases, the J end by 7 bases, with 22 bases between. The germline V gene has CDR1 SGDLS and CDR2 YYNGEE. The CDR3 is CASSVVPAGKARIEAFF. The CDR3 DNA is TGTGCCAGCAGCGTAGTCCCGGCAGGAAAGGCTCGAATTGAAGCTTTCTTT.

At least ten counts were recorded for this clonotype. The rearrangement joins TRBV6-1 to TRBJ1-2; D is uncertain. Trimming took 0 bases from V and 5 from J, leaving 7 bases between them. The germline CDR1 and CDR2 sequences are MNHNS and SASEGT. The CDR3 is 13 amino acids. The CDR3 sequence is CASSEASGYGYTF. The CDR3 DNA reads TGTGCCAGCAGTGAAGCTTCGGGTTATGGCTACACCTTC.

This clonotype came up many times. J is TRBJ1-1 and V is TRBV20-1; the D is unclear. Per germline, CDR1 DFQATT and CDR2 SNEGSKA (reference sequence). The CDR3 spans 16 residues. V gave up 3 bases and J gave up 1 base, with 18 bases separating them. This chain's CDR3 is CSASPHEGAPNTEAFF. CDR3 in DNA: TGCAGTGCTAGCCCCCATGAGGGAGCCCCGAACACTGAAGCTTTCTTT.

In its sample, this clonotype was seen many times. V is TRBV18 and J is TRBJ1-4, with D possibly TRBD1 on 5 matching bases. Looked up from germline, CDR1 is KGHSH and CDR2 is LQKENI. The CDR3 has 14 residues. Trimming pared 2 bases from V and 10 bases from J, leaving 14 bases between. The DNA of the CDR3 is TGTGCCAGCTCACCAGAGGGCCAGGGCGGAAAACTGTTTTTT. Its translation is CASSPEGQGGKLFF.

Ten or more counts support this clonotype. The CDR3 protein is CASSYSKRGNEQFF. CDR3 coding DNA: TGTGCCAGCAGTTACTCGAAGCGGGGCAATGAGCAGTTCTTC. The chain carries TRBV6-5 and TRBJ2-1; 7 bases match TRBD2. CDR1 and CDR2 from the germline V gene are MNHEY and SVGAGI. CDR3 size: 14 residues. After removal of 0 bases from V and 6 bases from J, the junction contained 2 bases not matched to a gene.

This clonotype was observed at least ten times. The rearrangement joins TRBV5-1 to TRBJ1-3, with 8 bases lining up with TRBD1. V lost 4 bases to trimming and J lost 4 bases; unmatched junction nucleotides: 7. The CDR3 is made up of 15 amino acids. Per germline, CDR1 SGHRS and CDR2 YFSETQ. In DNA, the CDR3 is TGCGCCAGCAGCCCCTCAGGGGGCGGCGGAAACACCATATATTTT. As protein: CASSPSGGGGNTIYF.

This clonotype has more than one count but fewer than ten. Without the conserved terminal phenylalanine or tryptophan, this CDR3 likely stems from a read error. V and J are TRBV11-1 and TRBJ2-7; D tentatively reads TRBD1 or TRBD2 (5 bases each). There are 13 residues in the CDR3. The germline CDR1 and CDR2 sequences are SGHAT and FQDESV (reference sequence). Trimming pared 5 bases from V and 2 bases from J, leaving 10 bases between. This CDR3 reads CASSHRDPYEQYN. The CDR3 bases are TGTGCCAGCAGCCATCGGGACCCCTACGAGCAGTACAAC.

This clonotype was counted many times. J is TRBJ1-5 and V is TRBV6-5; D is undetermined. In germline, CDR1 is MNHEY, CDR2 SVGAGI. This CDR3 is 21 amino acids long. Trimming left V 2 bases short and J 0 bases short, with 26 bases between. The CDR3 DNA sequence: TGTGCCAGCAGTTACATTAGAACGGGTGGCAGTAGACTCTATAGCAATCAGCCCCAGCATTTT. Protein product: CASSYIRTGGSRLYSNQPQHF.